These 6 T cell receptor beta chains share one sample of origin, sequenced in a study of T cell responses to AZD1222 COVID-19 vaccine. The protocol was immunoSEQ multiplex PCR, while the TCRdb copy is restricted to in-frame clones and leaves out a portion. Counted here are over 65,000 clones, 75% to 90% occurring once; the ten biggest clones make up around 6%. Source: peripheral blood, taken on day 0 of AZD1222 vaccination. These receptors all stem from an adult in good health.

The chain is built from TRBV5-4 and TRBJ1-3; D is uncertain. The germline gives CDR1 SGHNT, CDR2 YYREEE (reference sequence). This CDR3 has 13 residues. V lost 0 bases, J lost 4 bases, and 5 bases lay in between. CDR3: CASSLAEGNTIYF. In DNA, the CDR3 is TGTGCCAGCAGCTTGGCCGAAGGAAACACCATATATTTT.

This chain uses TRBV9 with TRBJ2-7, with 7 bases that match TRBD1. Germline assignment: CDR1 SGDLS and CDR2 YYNGEE. CDR3 length: 13 residues. V was pared by 3 bases and J by 4 bases, with 4 bases of the junction left unmatched. Here the CDR3 reads CASSGTGGYEQYF. Written as DNA, the CDR3 is TGTGCCAGCAGCGGGACAGGAGGATACGAGCAGTACTTC.

The V call is TRBV21-1, the J call TRBJ2-1. TRBV21-1 constitutes a pseudogene. This CDR3 region has 18 residues. The CDR3 DNA reads as TGTGCCAGCAGCAAAGACACGGTGGGAACAGAGATCTACAATGAGCAGTTCTTC. Its protein product is CASSKDTVGTEIYNEQFF.

The chain joins TRBV20-1 to TRBJ2-5; D remains unclear. Between the trimmed V and J ends, which lost 2 bases and 12 bases, there was a span of 13 bases. This CDR3 is built from 11 residues. CDR1 is DFQATT and CDR2 is SNEGSKA in the germline V gene (reference sequence). CDR3 in amino acids: CSARSRQLKYF. The CDR3 coding sequence is TGCAGTGCTAGATCCAGGCAGTTGAAGTACTTC.

This chain uses TRBV30 with TRBJ1-4; D is uncertain. Germline CDR1 reads GTSNPN; CDR2 reads SVGIG (reference sequence). The CDR3 is made up of 12 amino acids. Trimming stripped 8 bases from V and 8 bases from J, with 15 bases between. The CDR3 DNA follows: TGTGCCGCCAGTGCAGAAGCAGAAAAACTGTTTTTT. Amino acids: CAASAEAEKLFF.

Only one count was recorded for this clone. The chain couples TRBV27 to TRBJ1-1; D uncertain. The CDR3 is 13 amino acids. Trimming removed 5 bases from V and 1 base from J, with 8 bases in between. Germline lookup yields CDR1 MNHEY and CDR2 SMNVEV (reference sequence). For the CDR3, the DNA is TGTGCCAGCAGTCTCAGACCGAACACTGAAGCTTTCTTT. Translated: CASSLRPNTEAFF.